The 29 T cell receptor beta chains listed next were all sequenced from one sample in a study of blood T cell repertoires in COVID-19 (dated by TCRdb to the early 2020s). The library was made by the immunoSEQ multiplex PCR assay. This immuneACCESS table, as held by TCRdb, lists in-frame sequences with V and J called but not all clones. Of the missing ones, under half trace to an unresolved V gene in checked studies; the others have no known cause. For this sample the table gives about 140,000 clones, of which 75% to 85% were detected only once. The top ten hold approximately 4.5% of the sample. The sequenced sample was peripheral blood. These receptors came from an elderly woman with active or convalescent COVID-19.

This chain's CDR3 is CASSLAGRFATNEKLFF. Written as DNA, the CDR3 is TGTGCCAGCAGCTTAGCGGGCAGATTTGCAACTAATGAAAAACTGTTTTTT. The V and J genes are TRBV7-6 and TRBJ1-4, with D unresolved. CDR1 SGHVS and CDR2 FNYEAQ come from the germline V gene. Trimming shortened V by 0 bases and J by 0 bases, and 11 bases separated the two germline ends. The CDR3 is 17 amino acids.

This chain joins TRBV7-9 and TRBJ1-1; D is possibly TRBD1 (5 bases). From germline, CDR1 is SEHNR and CDR2 FQNEAQ (reference sequence). The CDR3 length is 15 residues. V was cut by 7 bases and J by 2 bases, with 17 bases left in between. The CDR3 reads CASTQKSRANTEAFF. CDR3 nucleotide sequence: TGTGCCAGCACACAAAAGAGCAGGGCTAACACTGAAGCTTTCTTT.

The chain uses TRBV4-1 and TRBJ2-7; no clear D. The V gene lost 1 base and the J gene lost 2 bases, with 12 bases spanning the gap. This CDR3 is 15 amino acids long. Germline V gives CDR1 MGHRA, CDR2 YSYEKL. CDR3 residues: CASSQGPLQAYEQYF. The CDR3 DNA reads TGCGCCAGCAGCCAAGGCCCCCTCCAGGCCTACGAGCAGTACTTC.

This clone came up a few times. CDR3 sequence (DNA): TGTGCCAGCAGGCGAACAGGGGTTGGTTCACCCCTCCACTTT. Translating gives CASRRTGVGSPLHF. This rearrangement joins TRBV28 to TRBJ1-6; 7 bases map to TRBD1. Germline V gene lookup returns CDR1 MDHEN and CDR2 SYDVKM. The CDR3 sequence is 14 residues long. Trimming at V came to 6 bases and at J to 9 bases, leaving 8 bases not matched to a gene.

This rearrangement joins TRBV5-4 to TRBJ2-1; D is unresolved. Per the germline V gene, CDR1 is SGHNT and CDR2 is YYREEE (reference sequence). CDR3 length: 12 residues. V lost 4 bases, J lost 6 bases, and 8 bases lay in between. The CDR3 here is CASSVTSNEQFF. The CDR3 nucleotides are TGTGCCAGCAGCGTAACAAGCAATGAGCAGTTCTTC.

The rearrangement uses TRBV5-8 and TRBJ1-5, with D maybe TRBD1 (5 bases). There are 15 residues in the CDR3. Deletions cut 4 bases from V and 5 bases from J, with 16 bases between. Germline V CDR1 and CDR2: SGHTS, YDEGEE. The CDR3 region is CASSGGVHGDQPQHF. The CDR3 coding sequence is TGTGCCAGCAGCGGAGGGGTCCATGGCGATCAGCCCCAGCATTTT.

The chain links TRBV5-1 to TRBJ1-3; D not certain. The CDR3 contains 15 residues. CDR1 is SGHRS and CDR2 is YFSETQ in the germline V gene. Trimming stripped 4 bases from V and 0 bases from J, with 11 bases between. The CDR3 DNA follows: TGCGCCAGCAGCCCGGGAGTTAACTCTGGAAACACCATATATTTT. This translates into CASSPGVNSGNTIYF.

This clone was detected a few times. The chain carries TRBV4-2 and TRBJ2-7; TRBD2 matches 9 bases. The CDR3 length is 16 residues. CDR1 is LGHNA and CDR2 is YNFKEQ in the germline V gene. V dropped 2 bases and J dropped 5; count of bases not matched to a gene: 10. DNA of the CDR3: TGTGCCAGCAGCCAAAGCGGGCGGGGGGGCACAGACGAGCAGTACTTC. Translation gives CASSQSGRGGTDEQYF.

This clone was seen a handful of times. In DNA, the CDR3 is TGTGCCAGCAGTGAAACAGGGGTTCATGGCTACACCTTC. Residues: CASSETGVHGYTF. The V gene is TRBV2, the J gene TRBJ1-2; 7 bases agree with TRBD1. Germline V gene lookup returns CDR1 SNHLY and CDR2 FYNNEI. This CDR3 region has 13 residues. V dropped 2 bases and J dropped 6; count of bases not matched to a gene: 3.

The V call is TRBV2, the J call TRBJ1-1, with D possibly TRBD1 on 6 matching bases. Germline V gene data show CDR1 as SNHLY and CDR2 as FYNNEI. Trimming left V 3 bases short and J 3 bases short, with 11 bases between. The CDR3 spans 14 residues. The CDR3 sequence: CASSEEQGYTEAFF. CDR3 in DNA: TGTGCCAGCAGTGAGGAACAGGGCTACACTGAAGCTTTCTTT. Complete variable domain (other parts from reference TRBV2 and TRBJ1-1): EPEVTQTPSHQVTQMGQEVILRCVPISNHLYFYWYRQILGQKVEFLVSFYNNEISEKSEIFDDQFSVERPDGSNFTLKIRSTKLEDSAMYFCASSEEQGYTEAFFGQGTRLTVV.

This clone was detected only a few times. The rearrangement joins TRBV7-2 to TRBJ2-2; 8 nucleotides match TRBD2. CDR3 length equals 15 residues. CDR1 is SGHTA and CDR2 is FQGNSA in the germline V gene. With 6 bases clipped from V and 1 base from J, the junction kept 4 bases outside the gene matches. The CDR3: CASRRLALNTGELFF. The CDR3, as DNA: TGTGCCAGCAGGCGACTAGCGTTGAACACCGGGGAGCTGTTTTTT.

The V call is TRBV5-1, the J call TRBJ2-5; 10 nucleotides line up with TRBD2. The V and J ends lost 0 bases and 3 bases, in that order; junction bases with no gene match: 5. The CDR3 runs 16 residues. From germline, CDR1 is SGHRS and CDR2 YFSETQ. The CDR3 sequence: CASSLVLAGVKETQYF. The CDR3 DNA is TGCGCCAGCAGCTTGGTTCTAGCGGGAGTTAAAGAGACCCAGTACTTC. Based on the CDR3 plus reference TRBV5-1 and TRBJ2-5, the full variable domain is KAGVTQTPRYLIKTRGQQVTLSCSPISGHRSVSWYQQTPGQGLQFLFEYFSETQRNKGNFPGRFSGRQFSNSRSEMNVSTLELGDSALYLCASSLVLAGVKETQYFGPGTRLLVL.

The chain couples TRBV5-1 to TRBJ2-7, with 9 nucleotides matching TRBD1. Germline trimming cut 4 bases from V and 3 bases from J; bases unmatched to any gene: 5. The CDR3 contains 14 residues. Germline V CDR1 and CDR2: SGHRS, YFSETQ. The CDR3 protein is CASSVQGANYEQYF. The CDR3 region has the DNA TGCGCCAGCAGCGTACAGGGGGCGAACTACGAGCAGTACTTC.

This rearrangement joins TRBV11-3 to TRBJ2-2; tentative D call: TRBD2 (5 bases). The CDR3 totals 13 residues. Germline CDR1 reads SGHNT; CDR2 reads YENEEA. V lost 7 bases to trimming and J lost 5 bases, with 11 bases between them. CDR3 bases: TGTGCCAGCACTATGTCGGGGACCGGGGAGCTGTTTTTT. The encoded protein is CASTMSGTGELFF.

The genes are TRBV15 and TRBJ1-2; D possibly corresponds to TRBD1 (5 bases). The CDR3 has 14 amino acids. V lost 0 bases and J lost 4, with 9 bases in between. Germline CDR1 and CDR2: LNHNV and YYDKDF (reference sequence). The CDR3 sequence: CATSRDRTTYGYTF. In nucleotides, the CDR3 is TGTGCCACCAGCAGAGACAGGACAACCTATGGCTACACCTTC.

Only one count was recorded for this clone. V is TRBV19 and J is TRBJ2-1; D is perhaps TRBD1 (6 bases). This CDR3 spans 14 amino acids. V gave up 8 bases and J gave up 2 bases, with 13 bases separating them. The germline gives CDR1 LNHDA, CDR2 SQIVND (reference sequence). CDR3 residues: CASSTGRTYNEQFF. In DNA form, the CDR3 reads TGTGCCAGTTCGACAGGTCGTACCTACAATGAGCAGTTCTTC.

The chain uses TRBV11-2 and TRBJ1-1, with a possible D match to TRBD1 (5 bases). The ends were cut back, 1 base at V and 0 bases at J, with 9 bases in the middle. This CDR3 comprises 15 residues. Germline V CDR1 and CDR2: SGHAT, FQNNGV. The CDR3 DNA reads as TGTGCCAGCAGCTTAGGTGGGACTTTGAACACTGAAGCTTTCTTT. It codes for CASSLGGTLNTEAFF. The full variable domain, rest sourced from reference TRBV11-2 and TRBJ1-1, is EAGVAQSPRYKIIEKRQSVAFWCNPISGHATLYWYQQILGQGPKLLIQFQNNGVVDDSQLPKDRFSAERLKGVDSTLKIQPAKLEDSAVYLCASSLGGTLNTEAFFGQGTRLTVV.

The V and J genes are TRBV27 and TRBJ2-3; a weak D match, TRBD1 (5 bases). This CDR3 has 14 residues. Germline CDR1 and CDR2: MNHEY and SMNVEV (reference sequence). V dropped 2 bases and J dropped 8 bases, with 14 bases sitting between them. DNA of the CDR3: TGTGCCAGCAGTTTAAGGCTCCAAGGGGCTACGCAGTATTTT. This codes for CASSLRLQGATQYF.

V is TRBV19 and J is TRBJ1-2, with TRBD1 matching 11 bases. The CDR3 runs to 12 residues. Trimming at V came to 10 bases and at J to 8 bases, leaving 6 bases not matched to a gene. Germline V gene data show CDR1 as LNHDA and CDR2 as SQIVND (reference sequence). The CDR3 loop is CATQRTGGGYTF. The CDR3 DNA sequence: TGTGCCACACAGAGGACAGGGGGCGGCTACACCTTC.

The chain carries TRBV6-2 or TRBV6-3 and TRBJ1-2, with a weak D call TRBD1 (5 bases). This CDR3 region has 15 residues. Trimming removed 6 bases from V and 4 bases from J, with 18 bases in between. Germline V gene data show CDR1 as MNHEY and CDR2 as SVGEGT. The CDR3 sequence is CASSPRAGGGYGYTF. The CDR3 DNA reads as TGTGCCAGCAGCCCTCGGGCCGGGGGAGGCTATGGCTACACCTTC.

The chain uses TRBV16 and TRBJ2-7; 8 bases are a match to TRBD1. The germline V gene encodes CDR1 KGHSY and CDR2 FQNENV. V lost 4 bases and J lost 2; bases outside the gene matches: 10. This CDR3 comprises 16 residues. The chain's CDR3 is CASSPFDGQGTYEQYF. The CDR3 DNA is TGTGCCAGCAGCCCGTTTGATGGACAGGGCACCTACGAGCAGTACTTC.

The gene calls are TRBV30 and TRBJ1-6; D remains ambiguous. CDR3 length equals 14 residues. The germline V gene has CDR1 GTSNPN and CDR2 SVGIG (reference sequence). Trimming stripped 4 bases from V and 7 bases from J, with 14 bases between. DNA for the CDR3: TGTGCCTGGACAGAAAGGAGTTCAAATTCACCCCTCCACTTT. Its translation is CAWTERSSNSPLHF.

The V call is TRBV28, the J call TRBJ2-5, with 11 nucleotides matching TRBD2. Trimming took 5 bases from V and 5 from J; bases not matched to a gene: 7. The CDR3 is 15 amino acids. The germline V gene encodes CDR1 MDHEN and CDR2 SYDVKM. The chain's CDR3 is CASSSIPSGGETQYF. Here the CDR3 DNA reads TGTGCCAGCAGTAGTATCCCTAGCGGGGGGGAGACCCAGTACTTC.

The gene calls are TRBV2 and TRBJ1-2, with 7 bases matching TRBD1. Germline CDR1 SNHLY, CDR2 FYNNEI. Losses at the gene ends were 5 bases for V and 0 bases for J; bases not matched to a gene: 3. This CDR3 is 14 amino acids long. The CDR3 loop is CASSNRGANYGYTF. The CDR3 nucleotides are TGTGCCAGCAGTAACAGGGGTGCTAACTATGGCTACACCTTC.

The rearrangement uses TRBV5-1 and TRBJ2-7; 10 bases fit TRBD2. This CDR3 is 14 amino acids long. Germline trimming cut 2 bases from V and 3 bases from J; bases unmatched to any gene: 2. In germline, CDR1 is SGHRS, CDR2 YFSETQ. CDR3 sequence reads: CASSLTSGNYEQYF. The CDR3 DNA follows: TGCGCCAGCAGCTTAACTAGCGGGAACTACGAGCAGTACTTC. The full variable domain, with the rest looked up from reference TRBV5-1 and TRBJ2-7, is KAGVTQTPRYLIKTRGQQVTLSCSPISGHRSVSWYQQTPGQGLQFLFEYFSETQRNKGNFPGRFSGRQFSNSRSEMNVSTLELGDSALYLCASSLTSGNYEQYFGPGTRLTVT.

This chain links TRBV5-1 with TRBJ1-1; 9 bases agree with TRBD1. CDR1 and CDR2 from the germline V gene are SGHRS and YFSETQ. The CDR3 has 14 residues. The V segment lost 2 bases and the J segment 6 bases; nucleotides outside the gene matches: 5. The CDR3 DNA reads TGCGCCAGCAGCTTACGACAGGGGGTGGCTGAAGCTTTCTTT. Residues: CASSLRQGVAEAFF.

The chain has TRBV15 and TRBJ1-1, with D maybe TRBD1 (5 bases). CDR3 length: 16 amino acids. Germline CDR1 is LNHNV and CDR2 is YYDKDF (reference sequence). Trimming pared 1 base from V and 3 bases from J, leaving 15 bases between. Here the CDR3 reads CATSRVPRAGDTEAFF. The CDR3 region has the DNA TGTGCCACCAGCAGAGTCCCCAGGGCTGGTGACACTGAAGCTTTCTTT.

CDR3 region: CASSLEQQGDQPQHF. CDR3 DNA sequence: TGTGCCAGCAGCCTAGAGCAGCAGGGCGATCAGCCCCAGCATTTT. This rearrangement joins TRBV21-1 to TRBJ1-5; the D call in the table, TRBD1, was not verified against the DNA. TRBV21-1 is annotated as a pseudogene. This CDR3 is 15 amino acids long.

This clone has only a few counts. The CDR3 reads CASSLLSQEGTEAFF. Written as DNA, the CDR3 is TGCGCCAGCAGCTTATTATCACAGGAAGGCACTGAAGCTTTCTTT. This rearrangement joins TRBV5-1 to TRBJ1-1, with D possibly matching TRBD1 (5 bases). Germline V lookup: CDR1 SGHRS, CDR2 YFSETQ. V was cut by 2 bases and J by 4 bases, with 15 bases left in between. CDR3 length: 15 residues. The full variable domain, with the rest looked up from reference TRBV5-1 and TRBJ1-1, is KAGVTQTPRYLIKTRGQQVTLSCSPISGHRSVSWYQQTPGQGLQFLFEYFSETQRNKGNFPGRFSGRQFSNSRSEMNVSTLELGDSALYLCASSLLSQEGTEAFFGQGTRLTVV.